This T cell receptor beta chain was profiled in a study of blood T cell repertoires in COVID-19. Living in about 25 US areas, the participants were between roughly 18 and 89 years of age. Each participant's cohort was designated according to participant-reported clinical history. Germline-derived CDR1 and CDR2 are MDHEN and SYDVKM. Trimming took off 4 bases at V and 2 bases at J, with 14 bases between the two ends. This CDR3 spans 15 amino acids. Original processing notes: Nucleated cell counts were estimated from reference gene primer amplification. Libraries were prepared by immunoSEQ multiplex PCR; TCRdb keeps only in-frame clonotypes and omits some of them. V, J and clone size are taken as reported in that table, and D and trimming were inferred from the DNA itself. The sample includes roughly 330,000 clones, 88% of them seen just once.

The clonotype comes from a man aged 25 to 40 who had recovered from COVID-19. The gene calls are TRBV28 and TRBJ1-2, with D uncertain. Material: PBMCs or T cells enriched from blood (not recorded which). CDR3: CASSSTEKRNYGYTF. DNA for the CDR3: TGTGCCAGCAGTTCTACAGAGAAAAGGAACTATGGCTACACCTTC.